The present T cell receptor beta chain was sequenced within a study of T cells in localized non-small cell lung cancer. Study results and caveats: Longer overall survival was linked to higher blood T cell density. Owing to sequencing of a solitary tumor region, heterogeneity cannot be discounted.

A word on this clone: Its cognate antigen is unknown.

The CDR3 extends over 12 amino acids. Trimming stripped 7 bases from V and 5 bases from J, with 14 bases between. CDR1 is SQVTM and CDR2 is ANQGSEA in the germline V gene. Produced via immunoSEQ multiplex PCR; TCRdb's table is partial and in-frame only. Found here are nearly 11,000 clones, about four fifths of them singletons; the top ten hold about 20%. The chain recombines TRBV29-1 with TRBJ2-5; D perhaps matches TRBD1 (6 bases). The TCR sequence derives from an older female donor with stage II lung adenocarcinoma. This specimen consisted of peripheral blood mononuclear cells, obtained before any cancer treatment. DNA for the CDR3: TGCAGCGGAAGAACAGGGTCCGAGACCCAGTACTTC. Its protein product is CSGRTGSETQYF. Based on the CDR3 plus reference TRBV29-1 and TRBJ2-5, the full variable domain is SAVISQKPSRDICQRGTSLTIQCQVDSQVTMMFWYRQQPGQSLTLIATANQGSEATYESGFVIDKFPISRPNLTFSTLTVSNMSPEDSSIYLCSGRTGSETQYFGPGTRLLVL.